The clone carrying this TCR beta chain was counted between two and nine times. Its target is unknown. The data were obtained in a study of T-cell reconstitution after alpha-beta-depleted transplantation in children. Findings and caveats of the study: Some patients' high day-60 TCRbeta diversity was traced to surviving recipient T cells and thymic progenitors. One year post-transplant, T-cell counts and diversity were largely derived from T cells produced anew. Expanded graft clones, several hundred of them, were reportedly the source of alpha-beta T cells about two months after transplant.

Unique molecular identifiers were incorporated during preparation of the TCRbeta library. TCRdb processed the PCR reads anew with MiXCR; each CDR3 protein has one entry. The table has around 370,000 distinct CDR3 sequences, roughly 15% seen once. CDR3 size: 15 residues. Trimming removed 3 bases at V and 1 base at J, with 10 bases between. Sequencing was performed on PBMCs, mostly from graft donor cells, taken 360 days after TCRalphabeta/CD19-depleted stem cell transplant. The sequence derives from a male patient aged 2-15 years who had a stem cell transplant for acute lymphoblastic leukemia, so the T cells may come from the graft donor. The chain uses TRBV12-3 or TRBV12-4 and TRBJ1-5; the D gene is possibly TRBD1 (5 bases). The CDR3 here is CASSLRGGSNQPQHF. In DNA form, the CDR3 reads TGTGCCAGCAGTTTGCGGGGGGGGAGCAATCAGCCCCAGCATTTT.